Following are 13 T cell receptor beta chains from one sample sequenced in a study of T cells after yellow fever vaccination. MiXCR, run by TCRdb on the 5' RACE reads, gives a single entry per CDR3 protein. The table includes hundreds of thousands of distinct CDR3 sequences, roughly 14% detected once. Sequenced here: PBMCs, sampled on the day of the yellow fever booster vaccination. The receptors shown here come from a young man who received the YFV17D yellow fever vaccine.

This clonotype was found a few times. The chain carries TRBV5-1 and TRBJ2-1; weak D call: TRBD1 (6 bases). V lost 7 bases to trimming and J lost 7 bases, with 21 bases between them. Per germline, CDR1 SGHRS and CDR2 YFSETQ. This CDR3 has 15 amino acids. The CDR3 DNA reads as TGCGCCAGCTCCCATACTGATAGGACAGCAAATGAGCAGTTCTTC. As protein: CASSHTDRTANEQFF.

The rearrangement links TRBV5-1 to TRBJ2-5; D is perhaps TRBD1 (5 bases). Between the trimmed V and J ends, which lost 2 bases and 4 bases, there was a span of 15 bases. The CDR3 has 15 amino acids. In germline, CDR1 is SGHRS, CDR2 YFSETQ. The CDR3 nucleotides are TGCGCCAGCAGCTTAATCTCGGCTGGGGCAGAGACCCAGTACTTC. Translated, it gives CASSLISAGAETQYF.

The rearrangement joins TRBV25-1 to TRBJ1-4; no firm D call. The CDR3 loop spans 12 amino acids. Between the trimmed V and J ends, which lost 6 bases and 8 bases, there was a span of 10 bases. CDR1 and CDR2 (germline): MGHDK, SYGVNS. CDR3 in DNA: TGTGCCAGCAGCGACCTAGAAGAAAAACTGTTTTTT. It specifies CASSDLEEKLFF.

This clonotype appeared a few times. The gene calls are TRBV28 and TRBJ1-5, with 7 bases that match TRBD1. Germline CDR1 MDHEN, CDR2 SYDVKM. The CDR3 extends over 14 amino acids. V trimming: 2 bases; J trimming: 7 bases; junction bases outside the gene matches: 5. The CDR3 loop reads CASSLTGTAQPQHF. The DNA for the CDR3 is TGTGCCAGCAGTTTAACCGGGACAGCCCAGCCCCAGCATTTT.

The CDR3 DNA reads TGCAGCGGATCGGACAGTGAAGCTTTCTTT. This encodes CSGSDSEAFF. V is TRBV29-1 and J is TRBJ1-1, with D maybe TRBD1 (6 bases). The CDR3 runs to 10 residues. The germline gives CDR1 SQVTM, CDR2 ANQGSEA. V was pared by 7 bases and J by 7 bases, with 10 bases between.

This clonotype was seen a few times. The chain combines TRBV5-1 with TRBJ2-5; 8 bases line up with TRBD2. Trimming took 1 base from V and 1 from J; bases not matched to a gene: 9. From germline, CDR1 is SGHRS and CDR2 YFSETQ. The CDR3 extends over 17 amino acids. This chain's CDR3 is CASSLFGRANSQETQYF. CDR3 nucleotides: TGCGCCAGCAGCTTGTTCGGGAGGGCCAATTCCCAAGAGACCCAGTACTTC. The whole variable domain, remainder taken from reference TRBV5-1 and TRBJ2-5, is KAGVTQTPRYLIKTRGQQVTLSCSPISGHRSVSWYQQTPGQGLQFLFEYFSETQRNKGNFPGRFSGRQFSNSRSEMNVSTLELGDSALYLCASSLFGRANSQETQYFGPGTRLLVL.

The chain couples TRBV9 to TRBJ2-1; no definite D call. Trimming removed 0 bases at V and 5 bases at J, with 6 bases between. Germline V gene sequence: CDR1 SGDLS, CDR2 YYNGEE. The CDR3 has 13 amino acids. CDR3 in DNA: TGTGCCAGCAGCGTAGCCCCAAACAATGAGCAGTTCTTC. It codes for CASSVAPNNEQFF.

This clonotype was seen a handful of times. The chain carries TRBV5-1 and TRBJ2-7; no firm D call. There are 12 residues in the CDR3. V dropped 1 base and J dropped 5 bases, with 7 bases sitting between them. CDR1 is SGHRS, CDR2 YFSETQ, per germline. The CDR3 protein is CASSLNFNEQYF. For the CDR3, the DNA is TGCGCCAGCAGCTTGAATTTCAACGAGCAGTACTTC.

This clonotype was counted between two and nine times. This chain uses TRBV29-1 with TRBJ2-1; 10 bases agree with TRBD1. Germline CDR1 is SQVTM and CDR2 is ANQGSEA. With V trimmed by 6 bases and J by 4 bases, 6 bases remained unmatched. This CDR3 has 14 residues. The CDR3 here is CSVDPGQGYNEQFF. CDR3 in DNA: TGCAGCGTGGACCCGGGACAGGGGTACAATGAGCAGTTCTTC.

This clonotype was recorded only once. The chain joins TRBV15 to TRBJ1-1, with D uncertain. The CDR3 is made up of 14 amino acids. Germline CDR1 LNHNV, CDR2 YYDKDF (reference sequence). Trimming took 9 bases from V and 0 from J, leaving 14 bases between them. The CDR3 DNA reads as TGTGCCACGATGGGAGAACCGTTGAACACTGAAGCTTTCTTT. Translated, it gives CATMGEPLNTEAFF.

The chain carries TRBV5-6 and TRBJ2-7, with D uncertain. Germline CDR1 is SGHDT and CDR2 is YYEEEE. Between the trimmed V and J ends, which lost 2 bases and 4 bases, there was a span of 13 bases. This CDR3 is built from 14 residues. The CDR3 reads CASSFSDRPYEQYF. Here the CDR3 DNA reads TGTGCCAGCAGCTTCTCTGATAGGCCGTACGAGCAGTACTTC. The full variable domain, with the rest looked up from reference TRBV5-6 and TRBJ2-7, is DAGVTQSPTHLIKTRGQQVTLRCSPKSGHDTVSWYQQALGQGPQFIFQYYEEEERQRGNFPDRFSGHQFPNYSSELNVNALLLGDSALYLCASSFSDRPYEQYFGPGTRLTVT.

The gene calls are TRBV7-6 and TRBJ2-7; possibly TRBD1 for D (5 bases). V shed 5 bases and J shed 4 bases, with 21 bases lying between them. Germline assignment: CDR1 SGHVS and CDR2 FNYEAQ. The CDR3 is made up of 16 amino acids. CDR3 amino acids: CASSQRWGKRRYEQYF. The DNA for the CDR3 is TGTGCCAGCAGCCAAAGGTGGGGCAAGAGAAGGTACGAGCAGTACTTC.

In this sample, this clonotype turned up once. V and J are TRBV5-4 and TRBJ2-3; 7 bases map to TRBD1. Germline V lookup: CDR1 SGHNT, CDR2 YYREEE (reference sequence). Trimming cost V 4 bases and J 0 bases; bases outside gene matches: 8. The CDR3 is made up of 16 amino acids. CDR3 amino acids: CASSLKVQGSTDTQYF. CDR3 bases: TGTGCCAGCAGCCTGAAGGTACAGGGGAGCACAGATACGCAGTATTTT.